This entry describes one T cell receptor beta chain. The CDR3 loop spans 15 amino acids. The junction had 6 bases not matched to a gene; V was cut back by 5 bases and J by 4 bases. Germline CDR1 SGHRS, CDR2 YFSETQ. The sample belongs to a study of blood T cell repertoires in COVID-19. Overall study: Sites across the United States, Italy and Spain contributed samples from acute and convalescent COVID-19.

Clones were read by immunoSEQ multiplex PCR, and TCRdb kept only the in-frame ones, dropping some. This table holds 250,000 to 350,000 clones, just under 85% found once. The sample consisted of peripheral blood. The V gene is TRBV5-1, the J gene TRBJ2-3; 11 bases match TRBD2. The clonotype originates from a woman between 45 and 65 years old with active or convalescent COVID-19. As DNA, the CDR3 is TGCGCCAGCAGTCCCGGGACTAGCGGTGCAGATACGCAGTATTTT. Protein sequence: CASSPGTSGADTQYF.